This T cell receptor beta chain was recovered during a study of patients and donors after allogeneic stem cell transplantation. From the RT-PCR reads, TCRdb called clonotypes with MiXCR, one entry per CDR3 protein. This sample has approximately 410,000 distinct CDR3 sequences, with 16% found just once. The sequence derives from a human donor who was either an allogeneic HSCT recipient or a stem cell or donor lymphocyte infusion donor (not recorded which). It is not recorded whose cells these are; they may come from a transplant donor. The sequenced material came from blood, either unsorted or a sorted T cell fraction (not recorded which).

CDR3 protein: CASSLPSGGGTDTQYF. The CDR3, as DNA: TGTGCCAGCAGTCTCCCTAGCGGGGGGGGCACAGATACGCAGTATTTT. The gene calls are TRBV6-1 and TRBJ2-3; TRBD2 matches at 12 bases. This CDR3 is 16 amino acids long. The germline CDR1 and CDR2 sequences are MNHNS and SASEGT. Trimming removed 5 bases from V and 1 base from J; junction bases left unmatched: 4.